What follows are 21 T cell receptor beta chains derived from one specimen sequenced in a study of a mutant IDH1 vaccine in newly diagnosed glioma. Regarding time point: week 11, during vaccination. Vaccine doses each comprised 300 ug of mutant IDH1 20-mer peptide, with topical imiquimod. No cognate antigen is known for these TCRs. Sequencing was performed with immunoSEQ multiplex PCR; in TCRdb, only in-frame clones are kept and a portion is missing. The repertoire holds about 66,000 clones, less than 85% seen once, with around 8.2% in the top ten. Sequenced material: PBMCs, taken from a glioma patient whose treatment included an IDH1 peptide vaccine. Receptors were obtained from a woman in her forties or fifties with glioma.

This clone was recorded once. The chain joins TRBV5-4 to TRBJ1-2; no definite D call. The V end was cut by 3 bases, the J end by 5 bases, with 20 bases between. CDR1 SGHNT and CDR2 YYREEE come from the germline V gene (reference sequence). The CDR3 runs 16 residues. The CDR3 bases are TGTGCCAGCAGCTCGCGACCGCCGGGAGGCGTTTATGGCTACACCTTC. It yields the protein CASSSRPPGGVYGYTF.

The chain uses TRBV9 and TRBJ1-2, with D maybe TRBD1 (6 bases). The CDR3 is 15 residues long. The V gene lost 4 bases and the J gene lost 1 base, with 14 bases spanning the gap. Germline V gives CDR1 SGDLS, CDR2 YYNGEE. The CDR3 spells CASSFRQDLNYGYTF. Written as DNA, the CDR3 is TGTGCCAGCAGCTTCCGACAGGACCTTAACTATGGCTACACCTTC.

Written as DNA, the CDR3 is TGTGCCAGCAGCCGGTTGGAGGGGGTCGAGCAGTACTTC. This encodes CASSRLEGVEQYF. This chain uses TRBV5-4 with TRBJ2-7; either TRBD1 or TRBD2 may supply D (6 bases each). The V gene lost 4 bases and the J gene lost 6 bases, with 14 bases spanning the gap. Germline V gene lookup returns CDR1 SGHNT and CDR2 YYREEE (reference sequence). This CDR3 contains 13 residues.

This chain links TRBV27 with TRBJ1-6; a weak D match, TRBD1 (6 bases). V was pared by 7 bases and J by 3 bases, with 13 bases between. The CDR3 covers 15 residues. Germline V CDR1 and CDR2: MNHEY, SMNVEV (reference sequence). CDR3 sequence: CASTAGQIYNSPLHF. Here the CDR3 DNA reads TGTGCCAGCACCGCCGGACAGATCTATAATTCACCCCTCCACTTT.

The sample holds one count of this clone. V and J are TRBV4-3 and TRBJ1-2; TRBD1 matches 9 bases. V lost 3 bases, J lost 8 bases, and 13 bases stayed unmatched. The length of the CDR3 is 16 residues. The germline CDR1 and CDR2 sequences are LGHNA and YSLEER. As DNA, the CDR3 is TGCGCCAGCAGCCAGGAAACCTACAGGGGGCGGGGAGGCTACACCTTC. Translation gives CASSQETYRGRGGYTF.

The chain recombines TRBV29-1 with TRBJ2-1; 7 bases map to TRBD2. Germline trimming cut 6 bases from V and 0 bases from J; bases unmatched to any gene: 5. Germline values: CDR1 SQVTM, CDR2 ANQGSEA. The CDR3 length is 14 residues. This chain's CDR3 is CSVAGRTSYNEQFF. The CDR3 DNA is TGCAGCGTAGCGGGACGGACCTCCTACAATGAGCAGTTCTTC.

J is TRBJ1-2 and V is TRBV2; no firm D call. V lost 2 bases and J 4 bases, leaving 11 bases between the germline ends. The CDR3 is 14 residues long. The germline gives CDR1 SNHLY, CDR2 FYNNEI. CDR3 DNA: TGTGCCAGCAGTGAAAGGGCACAGCTCTATGGCTACACCTTC. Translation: CASSERAQLYGYTF.

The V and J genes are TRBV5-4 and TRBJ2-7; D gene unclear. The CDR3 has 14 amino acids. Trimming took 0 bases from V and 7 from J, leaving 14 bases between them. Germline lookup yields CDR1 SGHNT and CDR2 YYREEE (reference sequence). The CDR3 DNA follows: TGTGCCAGCAGCTTGGTTGCCAGCCAAGGGGAGCAGTACTTC. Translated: CASSLVASQGEQYF.

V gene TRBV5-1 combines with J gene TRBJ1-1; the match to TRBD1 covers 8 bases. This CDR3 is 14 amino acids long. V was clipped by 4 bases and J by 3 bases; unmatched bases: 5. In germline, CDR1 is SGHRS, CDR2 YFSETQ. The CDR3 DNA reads TGCGCCAGCAGCGATACAGGGGGGGACACTGAAGCTTTCTTT. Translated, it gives CASSDTGGDTEAFF.

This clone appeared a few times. Here the CDR3 reads CASSEAGNEQFF. Here the CDR3 DNA reads TGTGCCAGCAGTGAGGCGGGCAATGAGCAGTTCTTC. This chain joins TRBV2 and TRBJ2-1, with D tentatively TRBD2 (5 bases). Looked up from germline, CDR1 is SNHLY and CDR2 is FYNNEI. Trimming stripped 3 bases from V and 6 bases from J, with 6 bases between. The CDR3 extends over 12 amino acids.

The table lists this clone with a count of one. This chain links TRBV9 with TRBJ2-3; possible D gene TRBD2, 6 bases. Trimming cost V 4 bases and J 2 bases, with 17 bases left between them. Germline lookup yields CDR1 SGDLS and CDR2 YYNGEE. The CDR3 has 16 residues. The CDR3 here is CASSSRAGGYTDTQYF. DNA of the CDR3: TGTGCCAGCAGCTCAAGAGCCGGGGGATACACAGATACGCAGTATTTT.

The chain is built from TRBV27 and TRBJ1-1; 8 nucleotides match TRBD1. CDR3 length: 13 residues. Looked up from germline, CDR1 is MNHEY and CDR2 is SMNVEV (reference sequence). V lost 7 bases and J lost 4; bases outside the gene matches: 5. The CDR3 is CASKDRVRTEAFF. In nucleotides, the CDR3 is TGTGCCAGCAAGGACAGGGTTCGCACTGAAGCTTTCTTT.

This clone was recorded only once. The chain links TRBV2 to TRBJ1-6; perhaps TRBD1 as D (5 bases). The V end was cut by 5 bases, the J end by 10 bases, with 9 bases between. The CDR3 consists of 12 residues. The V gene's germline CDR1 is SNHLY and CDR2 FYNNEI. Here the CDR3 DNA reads TGTGCCAGCAGTTCAGGGTTATCACCCCTCCACTTT. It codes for CASSSGLSPLHF.

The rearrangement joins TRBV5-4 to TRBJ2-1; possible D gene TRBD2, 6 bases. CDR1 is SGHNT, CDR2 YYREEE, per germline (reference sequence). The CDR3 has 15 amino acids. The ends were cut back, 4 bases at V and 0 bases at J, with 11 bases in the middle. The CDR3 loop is CASSRDGGSYNEQFF. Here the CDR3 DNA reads TGTGCCAGCAGCCGCGACGGGGGCTCCTACAATGAGCAGTTCTTC.

The CDR3 DNA reads as TGTGCCAGCAGCTTGGGGGAAGGGGCGGGTAGGCCAGAGACCCAGTACTTC. Translation gives CASSLGEGAGRPETQYF. The chain uses TRBV5-4 and TRBJ2-5; D may be TRBD1 or TRBD2 (5 bases each). In germline, CDR1 is SGHNT, CDR2 YYREEE (reference sequence). The germline V and J ends were trimmed by 0 bases and 4 bases, with 19 bases remaining between them. CDR3 size: 17 residues.

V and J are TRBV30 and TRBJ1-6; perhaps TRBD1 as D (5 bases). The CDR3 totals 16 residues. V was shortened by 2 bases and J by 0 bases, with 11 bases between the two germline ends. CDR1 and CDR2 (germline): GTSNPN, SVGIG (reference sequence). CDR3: CAWSSGEGSYNSPLHF. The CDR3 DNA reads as TGTGCCTGGAGTTCGGGGGAGGGCTCCTATAATTCACCCCTCCACTTT.

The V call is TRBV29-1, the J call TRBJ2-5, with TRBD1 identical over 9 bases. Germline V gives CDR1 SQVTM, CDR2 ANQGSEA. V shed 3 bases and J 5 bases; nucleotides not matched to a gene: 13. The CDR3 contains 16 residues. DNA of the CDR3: TGCAGCGTTGATCTGATTCAGGGACAGGGAGGTGAGACCCAGTACTTC. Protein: CSVDLIQGQGGETQYF.

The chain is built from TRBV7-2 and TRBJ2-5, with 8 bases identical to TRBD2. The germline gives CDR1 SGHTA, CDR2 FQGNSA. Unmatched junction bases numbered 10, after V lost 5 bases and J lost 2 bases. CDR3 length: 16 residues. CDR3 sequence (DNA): TGTGCCAGCAGCCGGAGGACTAGCACCATTCAAGAGACCCAGTACTTC. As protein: CASSRRTSTIQETQYF.

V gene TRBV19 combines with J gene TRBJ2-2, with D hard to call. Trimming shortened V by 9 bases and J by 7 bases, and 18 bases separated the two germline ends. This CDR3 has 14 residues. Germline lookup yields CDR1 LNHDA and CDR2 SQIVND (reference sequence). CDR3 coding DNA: TGTGCCAGCTCATTAAGTATCAAGGGCGGGGAGCTGTTTTTT. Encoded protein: CASSLSIKGGELFF.

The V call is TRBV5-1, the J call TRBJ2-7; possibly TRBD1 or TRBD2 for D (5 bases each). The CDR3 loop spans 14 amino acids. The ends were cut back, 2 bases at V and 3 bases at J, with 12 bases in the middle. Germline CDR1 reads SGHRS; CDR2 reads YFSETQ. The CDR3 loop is CASSFSGAVYEQYF. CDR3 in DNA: TGCGCCAGCAGCTTTTCCGGGGCCGTCTACGAGCAGTACTTC.

CDR3 amino acids: CASSVDSFGRTQYF. The CDR3 DNA reads TGCGCCAGCAGTGTGGACTCATTCGGGAGGACCCAGTACTTC. The genes are TRBV10-1 and TRBJ2-5; D possibly corresponds to TRBD2 (6 bases). The V and J ends lost 4 bases and 7 bases respectively, with 16 bases between them. The germline V gene encodes CDR1 WNHNN and CDR2 SYGVQD (reference sequence). The CDR3 extends over 14 amino acids.